This is a list of T cell receptor beta chains from one sample in a study of blood T cell repertoires in COVID-19. The repertoire was sequenced with immunoSEQ multiplex PCR; TCRdb's copy has only in-frame clones and lacks some. The table lists about 160,000 clones, around 82% of them singletons. Sequenced input: peripheral blood. The receptors were gathered from a woman in her thirties or forties with COVID-19, enrolled during active disease. The CDR3 runs from the conserved cysteine through the conserved F or W. The order of the fields is D gene, clone size, V gene, J gene, CDR3 DNA, CDR3 protein. D genes are given only for firm matches. Size is omitted from some rows. Given values are once, few, many or a class for expanded clones.

D gene: -
clone size: -
V gene: TRBV5-6
J gene: TRBJ1-5
CDR3 DNA: TGTGCCAGCAGCTTGGGGGCTTTGAGCTCGTATCCGGACCAGCATTTT
CDR3 protein: CASSLGALSSYPDQHF

D gene: -
clone size: once
V gene: TRBV7-2
J gene: TRBJ2-7
CDR3 DNA: TGTGCCAGCAGCTTAGGGGGGGAGTCCTACGAGCAGTACTTC
CDR3 protein: CASSLGGESYEQYF

D gene: TRBD2
clone size: -
V gene: TRBV30
J gene: TRBJ2-1
CDR3 DNA: TGTGCCTGGAATGGACTAGCGGGAGTCGATGAGCAGTTCTTC
CDR3 protein: CAWNGLAGVDEQFF

D gene: -
clone size: once
V gene: TRBV4-1
J gene: TRBJ1-3
CDR3 DNA: TGCGCCAGCAGCCAAGAGTTGCCCCGACTCTCTGGAAACACCATATATTTT
CDR3 protein: CASSQELPRLSGNTIYF

D gene: -
clone size: once
V gene: TRBV19
J gene: TRBJ1-4
CDR3 DNA: TGTGCCAGTAGTTTCGGGTCGAGGGAAAAACTGTTTTTT
CDR3 protein: CASSFGSREKLFF

D gene: TRBD2
clone size: -
V gene: TRBV15
J gene: TRBJ2-5
CDR3 DNA: TGTGCCACCAGCAGGGGACTAGCGGACCAAGAGACCCAGTACTTC
CDR3 protein: CATSRGLADQETQYF

D gene: -
clone size: -
V gene: TRBV19
J gene: TRBJ1-5
CDR3 DNA: TGTGCCAGTACCTTGACAGGCACTCAGCCCCAGCATTTT
CDR3 protein: CASTLTGTQPQHF

D gene: -
clone size: -
V gene: TRBV9
J gene: TRBJ2-7
CDR3 DNA: TGTGCCAGCAGCTTCCATCCAGATGGACTTCGGGCGGTCGAGCAGTACTTC
CDR3 protein: CASSFHPDGLRAVEQYF

D gene: TRBD1
clone size: -
V gene: TRBV6-6
J gene: TRBJ1-4
CDR3 DNA: TGTGCCGTACAGGGGATGAATGAAAAACTGTTTTTT
CDR3 protein: CAVQGMNEKLFF

D gene: TRBD1
clone size: -
V gene: TRBV30
J gene: TRBJ1-5
CDR3 DNA: TGTGCCTGGAGGGGGACAGGGGCTCCCAATCAGCCCCAGCATTTT
CDR3 protein: CAWRGTGAPNQPQHF

D gene: -
clone size: -
V gene: TRBV6-4
J gene: TRBJ2-3
CDR3 DNA: TGTGCCAGCAGTGAGTCCAGCGGCGGGGATACGCAGTATTTT
CDR3 protein: CASSESSGGDTQYF

D gene: -
clone size: -
V gene: TRBV5-6
J gene: TRBJ2-5
CDR3 DNA: TGTGCCAGCAGCGTTCGGGAGTTCCAAGAGACCCAGTACTTC
CDR3 protein: CASSVREFQETQYF

D gene: -
clone size: -
V gene: TRBV5-4
J gene: TRBJ1-2
CDR3 DNA: TGTGCCAGCAGCCCGGGGGGAGACAACTATGGCTACACCTTC
CDR3 protein: CASSPGGDNYGYTF

D gene: -
clone size: -
V gene: TRBV5-1
J gene: TRBJ1-4
CDR3 DNA: TGCGCCAGCTCCTGGGAGACCGGGGGTAATGAAAAACTGTTTTTT
CDR3 protein: CASSWETGGNEKLFF

D gene: -
clone size: -
V gene: TRBV6-5
J gene: TRBJ1-2
CDR3 DNA: TGTGCCAGCAGTTCCGGGGGAGCACATGGCTACACCTTC
CDR3 protein: CASSSGGAHGYTF

D gene: TRBD1
clone size: -
V gene: TRBV2
J gene: TRBJ1-5
CDR3 DNA: TGTGCCAGCAGGCAGGGGGCTCAGCCCCAGCATTTT
CDR3 protein: CASRQGAQPQHF

D gene: -
clone size: -
V gene: TRBV5-1
J gene: TRBJ2-3
CDR3 DNA: TGCGCCAGCAGCTTGGTAGGACTCAACACAGATACGCAGTATTTT
CDR3 protein: CASSLVGLNTDTQYF

D gene: -
clone size: few
V gene: TRBV27
J gene: TRBJ2-7
CDR3 DNA: TGTGTTTCGGAAGGAGGAACTAATCCCGAGCAGTACTTC
CDR3 protein: CVSEGGTNPEQYF

D gene: TRBD2
clone size: -
V gene: TRBV6-1
J gene: TRBJ2-3
CDR3 DNA: TGTGCCAGCAGTGAAGGACAGTTGCGGGAGGCTAGCACAGATACGCAGTATTTT
CDR3 protein: CASSEGQLREASTDTQYF

D gene: -
clone size: -
V gene: TRBV5-5
J gene: TRBJ2-3
CDR3 DNA: TGTGCCAGCAGCTTTGCGGCTAGCACAGATACGCAGTATTTT
CDR3 protein: CASSFAASTDTQYF

D gene: -
clone size: -
V gene: TRBV6-2/TRBV6-3
J gene: TRBJ1-2
CDR3 DNA: TGTGCCAGCAGCCAGGACAGCTATGGCTACACCTTC
CDR3 protein: CASSQDSYGYTF

D gene: TRBD1
clone size: -
V gene: TRBV5-4
J gene: TRBJ2-5
CDR3 DNA: TGTGCCAGCAGCAAAAGACAGGGAGAAGAGACCCAGTACTTC
CDR3 protein: CASSKRQGEETQYF

D gene: TRBD1
clone size: -
V gene: TRBV18
J gene: TRBJ2-7
CDR3 DNA: TGTGCCAGCTCTCGGGGACAGGGCGAAAGCTACGAGCAGTACTTC
CDR3 protein: CASSRGQGESYEQYF

D gene: -
clone size: -
V gene: TRBV19
J gene: TRBJ1-1
CDR3 DNA: TGTGCCAGTAGTATCCCAGGGCAGAACACTGAAGCTTTCTTT
CDR3 protein: CASSIPGQNTEAFF

D gene: -
clone size: few
V gene: TRBV30
J gene: TRBJ1-5
CDR3 DNA: TGTGCCTGGAGTGGAACCAGCGGCAATCAGCCCCAGCATTTT
CDR3 protein: CAWSGTSGNQPQHF

D gene: -
clone size: many
V gene: TRBV2
J gene: TRBJ2-1
CDR3 DNA: TGTGCCAGCACCCATTCCGGGACCTACAATGAGCAGTTCTTC
CDR3 protein: CASTHSGTYNEQFF

D gene: TRBD1
clone size: -
V gene: TRBV7-9
J gene: TRBJ2-3
CDR3 DNA: TGTGCCAGCAGCCGAGGGGGCGCAGATACGCAGTATTTT
CDR3 protein: CASSRGGADTQYF

D gene: TRBD1
clone size: once
V gene: TRBV28
J gene: TRBJ1-5
CDR3 DNA: TGTGCCAGCAGTTTACAACCAGGACAGGGACAAAATCAGCCCCAGCATTTT
CDR3 protein: CASSLQPGQGQNQPQHF

D gene: TRBD2
clone size: -
V gene: TRBV24-1
J gene: TRBJ2-1
CDR3 DNA: TGTGCCACCAGTGAACCGACTAGCGGAACCTACAATGAGCAGTTCTTC
CDR3 protein: CATSEPTSGTYNEQFF

D gene: -
clone size: once
V gene: TRBV6-5
J gene: TRBJ1-2
CDR3 DNA: TGTGCCAGCAGTTACAACGACAGGACTTCCTATGGCTACACCTTC
CDR3 protein: CASSYNDRTSYGYTF

D gene: -
clone size: -
V gene: TRBV10-3
J gene: TRBJ2-2
CDR3 DNA: TGTGCCATCAGTGAGTCTAGTGCCGGGGAGCTGTTTTTT
CDR3 protein: CAISESSAGELFF

D gene: -
clone size: -
V gene: TRBV28
J gene: TRBJ2-1
CDR3 DNA: TGTGCCAGCAGTTTTCCCCCTCACAATGAGCAGTTCTTC
CDR3 protein: CASSFPPHNEQFF

D gene: -
clone size: -
V gene: TRBV28
J gene: TRBJ1-6
CDR3 DNA: TGTGCCAGCAGATACTCCTATAATTCACCCCTCCACTTT
CDR3 protein: CASRYSYNSPLHF

D gene: -
clone size: -
V gene: TRBV4-1
J gene: TRBJ2-3
CDR3 DNA: TGCGCCAGCAGCTTTGACAGAGTTAGCACAGATACGCAGTATTTT
CDR3 protein: CASSFDRVSTDTQYF

D gene: -
clone size: -
V gene: TRBV4-1
J gene: TRBJ1-5
CDR3 DNA: TGCGCCAGCAGCCAAAATACCGGGATCAATCAGCCCCAGCATTTT
CDR3 protein: CASSQNTGINQPQHF

D gene: -
clone size: once
V gene: TRBV29-1
J gene: TRBJ2-7
CDR3 DNA: TGCAGCGTGCCGGGTTCTGGGTCTGAGCAGTACTTC
CDR3 protein: CSVPGSGSEQYF

D gene: TRBD1
clone size: -
V gene: TRBV18
J gene: TRBJ2-1
CDR3 DNA: TGTGCCAGCTCACCCATCGAAACACAGGGGGCTTTTGGCAATGAGCAGTTCTTC
CDR3 protein: CASSPIETQGAFGNEQFF

D gene: -
clone size: -
V gene: TRBV28
J gene: TRBJ2-4
CDR3 DNA: TGTGCCAGCACCTCCTCGGGAGTTCCAGCCAAAAACATTCAGTACTTC
CDR3 protein: CASTSSGVPAKNIQYF

D gene: -
clone size: -
V gene: TRBV11-2
J gene: TRBJ2-6
CDR3 DNA: TGTGCCAGCAGCTTAAGCGCGGGGTTTGGGGCCAACGTCCTGACTTTC
CDR3 protein: CASSLSAGFGANVLTF

D gene: TRBD1
clone size: -
V gene: TRBV12-3/TRBV12-4
J gene: TRBJ1-2
CDR3 DNA: TGTGCCAGCAGTCAAGGGGGCGGTGGTGGCTACACCTTC
CDR3 protein: CASSQGGGGGYTF

D gene: TRBD1
clone size: once
V gene: TRBV19
J gene: TRBJ1-3
CDR3 DNA: TGTGCCACTGGGGACAGGGTGAGCGGAAACACCATATATTTT
CDR3 protein: CATGDRVSGNTIYF

D gene: -
clone size: -
V gene: TRBV27
J gene: TRBJ1-1
CDR3 DNA: TGTGCCAGCAGTTCCCGTGGAGGAGGGAACACTGAAGCTTTCTTT
CDR3 protein: CASSSRGGGNTEAFF